This is a list of T cell receptor beta chains from one sample in a study of regulatory dendritic cells for organ transplantation. The protocol was immunoSEQ multiplex PCR, while the TCRdb copy is restricted to in-frame clones and leaves out a portion. The table shows roughly 30,000 clones, with approximately 77% occurring only once. The sequenced sample consisted of naive CD8+ T cells from blood. The receptors derive from a human donor in good health. Both conserved end residues are part of each CDR3. A D gene is named only where the DNA matches it firmly. Where a row states a size, it is once, few, many or the class of an expanded clone; other rows omit it.

clone size	J gene	D gene	V gene	CDR3 protein	CDR3 DNA
once	TRBJ2-2	NA	TRBV9	CASSPSGGATGELFF	TGTGCCAGCAGCCCCTCGGGCGGGGCCACCGGGGAGCTGTTTTTT
NA	TRBJ1-2	TRBD1	TRBV10-3	CAATDPGGENYGYTF	TGTGCCGCGACGGACCCAGGGGGCGAAAACTATGGCTACACCTTC
NA	TRBJ1-3	NA	TRBV19	CASRGGFYSGNTIYF	TGTGCCAGCCGAGGAGGGTTTTACTCTGGAAACACCATATATTTT
NA	TRBJ2-1	NA	TRBV19	CASSLNSYDNEQFF	TGTGCCAGTAGTTTAAACTCCTACGACAATGAGCAGTTCTTC
once	TRBJ1-3	NA	TRBV14	CASSQGRSSGNTIYF	TGTGCCAGCAGCCAAGGAAGGAGCTCTGGAAACACCATATATTTT
NA	TRBJ2-1	TRBD1	TRBV5-4	CASSRDRGLYNEQFF	TGTGCCAGCAGCCGGGACAGGGGGCTCTACAATGAGCAGTTCTTC
NA	TRBJ2-5	TRBD1	TRBV6-5	CASSYDRGETQYF	TGTGCCAGCAGTTACGACAGGGGAGAGACCCAGTACTTC
NA	TRBJ2-2	TRBD2	TRBV2	CASNRLAGNTGELFF	TGTGCCAGCAACCGTCTAGCGGGTAACACCGGGGAGCTGTTTTTT
NA	TRBJ2-2	NA	TRBV27	CASSTGIGELFF	TGTGCCAGCAGTACAGGGATTGGGGAGCTGTTTTTT
NA	TRBJ2-3	NA	TRBV7-7	CASSLRGSSTDTQYF	TGTGCCAGCAGCCTAAGGGGGTCTAGCACAGATACGCAGTATTTT
few	TRBJ1-1	TRBD1	TRBV4-1	CASSQEEGAGREAFF	TGCGCCAGCAGCCAAGAGGAGGGGGCCGGTCGTGAAGCTTTCTTT
NA	TRBJ1-4	NA	TRBV7-2	CASSLAPAPGEKLFF	TGTGCCAGCAGCCTAGCCCCAGCGCCTGGGGAAAAACTGTTTTTT
NA	TRBJ1-5	NA	TRBV15	CATSREIGQGGQPQHF	TGTGCCACCAGCAGAGAAATAGGGCAGGGTGGTCAGCCCCAGCATTTT
few	TRBJ1-2	TRBD1	TRBV7-8	CASRPGTGHYGYTF	TGTGCCAGCAGGCCCGGGACAGGACACTATGGCTACACCTTC
NA	TRBJ2-7	TRBD1	TRBV29-1	CSVGRGQYEQYF	TGCAGCGTTGGCAGGGGGCAATACGAGCAGTACTTC
NA	TRBJ1-2	TRBD1	TRBV15	CATSSPTPGTGTSYTF	TGTGCCACCAGCAGCCCTACGCCGGGGACAGGGACTTCCTACACCTTC
NA	TRBJ2-3	NA	TRBV7-9	CASRHRLDSTDTQYF	TGTGCCAGCCGACATAGACTAGATAGCACAGATACGCAGTATTTT
NA	TRBJ2-2	TRBD2	TRBV7-7	CASSPGTSGEYTGELFF	TGTGCTAGCAGCCCCGGGACTAGCGGGGAGTACACCGGGGAGCTGTTTTTT
few	TRBJ2-7	TRBD2	TRBV6-5	CASTGGTSASYEQYF	TGTGCCAGCACCGGAGGGACTAGCGCGTCCTACGAGCAGTACTTC
NA	TRBJ1-2	TRBD1	TRBV4-1	CASSLREDRDYGYTF	TGCGCCAGCAGCCTTCGTGAGGACAGGGACTATGGCTACACCTTC
NA	TRBJ1-2	TRBD1	TRBV6-5	CASSPGQGADGYTF	TGTGCCAGCAGTCCGGGACAGGGGGCGGATGGCTACACCTTC
NA	TRBJ2-3	NA	TRBV6-5	CASSYSGSRSDTQYF	TGTGCCAGCAGTTACTCGGGCTCCCGCTCAGATACGCAGTATTTT
once	TRBJ2-7	TRBD1	TRBV6-1	CASSEDRGGYEQYF	TGTGCCAGCAGTGAGGACAGGGGGGGTTACGAGCAGTACTTC
NA	TRBJ2-7	NA	TRBV5-6	CASSRDGLTYEQYF	TGTGCCAGCAGCCGGGACGGACTAACCTACGAGCAGTACTTC
once	TRBJ2-2	NA	TRBV19	CASSIGTANTGELFF	TGTGCCAGTAGTATAGGGACAGCTAACACCGGGGAGCTGTTTTTT
NA	TRBJ2-3	TRBD2	TRBV7-2	CASSILAGFTDTQYF	TGTGCCAGCAGCATTCTAGCGGGGTTCACAGATACGCAGTATTTT
NA	TRBJ1-2	TRBD1	TRBV4-2	CASSQETGYLYGYTF	TGTGCCAGCAGCCAAGAGACAGGGTACCTTTATGGCTACACCTTC
NA	TRBJ2-7	NA	TRBV10-3	CAITIDKFEQYF	TGTGCCATCACCATAGACAAATTCGAGCAGTACTTC
NA	TRBJ2-7	TRBD1	TRBV7-9	CASSFPGTGVYEQYF	TGTGCCAGCAGCTTCCCCGGGACAGGGGTTTACGAGCAGTACTTC
NA	TRBJ2-2	NA	TRBV12-5	CASGFMGQGTGELFF	TGTGCTAGTGGTTTCATGGGGCAAGGCACCGGGGAGCTGTTTTTT
once	TRBJ2-6	NA	TRBV5-1	CASSPGGGGGVETRGANVLTF	TGCGCCAGCAGCCCTGGTGGGGGCGGGGGAGTAGAAACGAGAGGGGCCAACGTCCTGACTTTC
NA	TRBJ2-5	NA	TRBV20-1	CSALRETQYF	TGCAGTGCTTTGCGTGAGACCCAGTACTTC
NA	TRBJ1-1	TRBD1	TRBV9	CASSGGQGYTEAFF	TGTGCCAGCAGCGGGGGACAGGGGTACACTGAAGCTTTCTTT
NA	TRBJ2-7	TRBD2	TRBV5-6	CASRTGGGSYEQYF	TGTGCCAGCAGGACGGGGGGGGGTAGCTACGAGCAGTACTTC
NA	TRBJ2-5	NA	TRBV4-1	CASSQDARGYVQETQYF	TGCGCCAGCAGCCAAGACGCTCGGGGATACGTTCAAGAGACCCAGTACTTC
NA	TRBJ2-1	NA	TRBV6-6	CASSYGQGSYNEQFF	TGTGCCAGCAGTTACGGCCAGGGCTCCTACAATGAGCAGTTCTTC
once	TRBJ1-3	NA	TRBV27	CASSETLYSGNTIYF	TGTGCCAGCAGTGAGACACTTTACTCTGGAAACACCATATATTTT